Each of the 9 T cell receptor beta chains below was sequenced from the same sample in a study of blood T cell repertoires in COVID-19. The repertoire was sequenced with immunoSEQ multiplex PCR; TCRdb's copy has only in-frame clones and lacks some. Here the sample spans 140,000 or so clones, approximately 80% being singletons. What was sequenced was peripheral blood. Receptors were obtained from a woman between 45 and 60 years old with acute or convalescent COVID-19.

The V gene is TRBV4-1, the J gene TRBJ2-2; maybe TRBD1 (6 bases). Trimming took off 0 bases at V and 3 bases at J, with 11 bases between the two ends. Germline loops: CDR1 MGHRA, CDR2 YSYEKL. CDR3 length equals 16 residues. CDR3: CASSQDRAGDTGELFF. The CDR3 region has the DNA TGCGCCAGCAGCCAAGATCGCGCAGGGGACACCGGGGAGCTGTTTTTT.

The CDR3 loop reads CASSLNPGLNTEAFF. The CDR3 bases are TGTGCCAGCAGCTTGAATCCGGGATTGAACACTGAAGCTTTCTTT. The V gene is TRBV5-6, the J gene TRBJ1-1; no clear D. Trimming took 1 base from V and 0 from J, leaving 10 bases between them. Germline CDR1 and CDR2: SGHDT and YYEEEE. This CDR3 has 15 amino acids.

The chain has TRBV19 and TRBJ1-1; the D is unclear. The germline V gene has CDR1 LNHDA and CDR2 SQIVND (reference sequence). V gave up 3 bases and J gave up 0 bases, with 8 bases separating them. The CDR3 contains 14 residues. CDR3 in amino acids: CASSITALNTEAFF. CDR3 DNA sequence: TGTGCCAGTAGTATCACAGCTTTGAACACTGAAGCTTTCTTT.

This clone occurred once. The rearrangement joins TRBV2 to TRBJ2-2, with 7 bases fitting TRBD1. This CDR3 has 16 residues. The V and J ends lost 2 bases and 1 base, in that order; junction bases with no gene match: 4. Germline loops: CDR1 SNHLY, CDR2 FYNNEI. CDR3 in amino acids: CASSEWAGGNTGELFF. CDR3 sequence (DNA): TGTGCCAGCAGTGAATGGGCAGGGGGGAACACCGGGGAGCTGTTTTTT.

This rearrangement joins TRBV3-1 (or the pseudogene TRBV3-2) to TRBJ1-3; 7 bases line up with TRBD1. This CDR3 is 15 amino acids long. The germline V gene has CDR1 LGHDT and CDR2 YNNKEL (reference sequence). The junction had 4 bases not matched to a gene; V was cut back by 4 bases and J by 1 base. This CDR3 reads CASSPNRGSGNTIYF. DNA of the CDR3: TGTGCCAGCAGCCCCAACAGGGGTTCTGGAAACACCATATATTTT.

This clone was found a few times. The CDR3 nucleotides read TGTGCCAGCACCAACTACGAGCAGTACTTC. It translates to CASTNYEQYF. V is TRBV6-5 and J is TRBJ2-7; D is unclear. The V gene lost 7 bases and the J gene lost 3 bases, with 4 bases spanning the gap. Germline V lookup: CDR1 MNHEY, CDR2 SVGAGI. The CDR3 totals 10 residues.

This chain uses TRBV7-3 with TRBJ2-1, with 11 nucleotides matching TRBD2. The germline V gene has CDR1 SGHTA and CDR2 FQGTGA. With V trimmed by 0 bases and J by 10 bases, 2 bases remained unmatched. This CDR3 has 14 amino acids. The CDR3 spells CASSLTLAGGEQFF. In DNA form, the CDR3 reads TGTGCCAGCAGCTTAACGCTAGCGGGGGGCGAGCAGTTCTTC.

The rearrangement joins TRBV27 to TRBJ2-7, with D possibly matching TRBD2 (5 bases). Germline CDR1 reads MNHEY; CDR2 reads SMNVEV (reference sequence). CDR3 length: 16 residues. Trimming cost V 6 bases and J 7 bases, with 25 bases left between them. Written as DNA, the CDR3 is TGTGCCAGCAGCCCAACGTGGACCTTGACATCGGGGGAGCAGTACTTC. Its translation: CASSPTWTLTSGEQYF.

The J gene is TRBJ1-1, the V gene TRBV19; 9 bases map to TRBD1. CDR1 is LNHDA and CDR2 is SQIVND in the germline V gene (reference sequence). V lost 9 bases, J lost 4 bases, and 12 bases stayed unmatched. The CDR3 has 15 amino acids. The CDR3 reads CASLGTGFAATEAFF. The CDR3 coding sequence is TGTGCCAGCCTCGGGACAGGGTTTGCCGCCACTGAAGCTTTCTTT.